This T cell receptor (beta chain) was identified during a study of control samples from healthy donors and cancer patients. The germline gives CDR1 SGHTS, CDR2 YDEGEE. CDR3 length: 18 residues. J was trimmed by 5 bases and V by 4 bases; bases with no gene match: 17. Measured with immunoSEQ multiplex PCR; TCRdb has only the in-frame clones, and not every one. The data show about 73,000 clones, with 94% seen just once and over 5% held by the top ten. The origin of this receptor is a middle-aged woman in good health. Sequenced material: blood. This chain connects TRBV5-8 to TRBJ1-4; 7 nucleotides match TRBD1. This CDR3 reads CASSPLITPGQLNEKLFF. The CDR3 DNA reads TGTGCCAGCAGCCCTTTAATAACTCCGGGACAGCTGAATGAAAAACTGTTTTTT.